This TCR beta chain was sequenced during a study of CD8+ T cells in alopecia areata. Background on the study: Twice a day, 5 to 10 mg of oral tofacitinib was administered to treated patients.

Collection of lesional scalp punch biopsies and peripheral blood was performed in alopecia areata patients. V was cut by 0 bases and J by 2 bases, with 8 bases left in between. Germline CDR1 is SGDLS and CDR2 is YYNGEE. The CDR3 is 14 residues long. Comments on this clone: Its antigen is unidentified.

Following extraction, RNA underwent reverse transcription to cDNA, which served as the sequencing template. Sequencing used immunoSEQ multiplex PCR; TCRdb keeps in-frame clones, though not all of them. The sample contains around 14,000 clones, 55% to 60% of which appear only once. Study-level points and caveats: Clonality in lesional scalp, especially alopecia totalis/universalis, exceeded that of normal scalp. Among patients, TCR sharing was less clear than in mice, a difference possibly due in part to HLA diversity in the patient population.

The chain is built from TRBV9 and TRBJ1-2, with D unresolved. The TCR originated in a human donor with alopecia areata. This specimen consisted of skin, obtained at week 0. The CDR3: CASSVEDLNYGYTF. The CDR3 DNA follows: TGTGCCAGCAGCGTAGAGGACCTGAACTATGGCTACACCTTC.